This T cell receptor beta chain was sequenced for a study of blood T cells in healthy people across ages. Study results and caveats: Older age went with lower TCR beta diversity per million T cells, in a roughly linear way. Naive T cell percentage showed a strong correlation with the diversity of TCR beta.

As regards this clonotype: Its antigen is unidentified.

Trimming left V 10 bases short and J 0 bases short, with 15 bases between. Germline V lookup: CDR1 LNHDA, CDR2 SQIVND (reference sequence). The CDR3 runs 14 residues. Every donor contributed roughly 10 milliliters of peripheral blood by blood draw. With a J-beta primer mix and a sample-barcoded 5' primer, a second PCR ran about 7 to 12 cycles. Each CDR3 protein is one row after TCRdb ran MiXCR on the 5' RACE reads. This sample has 1.5 million to 1.8 million distinct CDR3 sequences, with roughly 43% found just once. V is TRBV19 and J is TRBJ1-1, with unresolved D. Sequencing was carried out using blood. This receptor was obtained from a woman aged 18 to 35 in good health. In DNA form, the CDR3 reads TGTGCCACCAGAGGGCCGGTTATGAACACTGAAGCTTTCTTT. Protein sequence: CATRGPVMNTEAFF.